This passage covers 25 T cell receptor beta chains from one sample sequenced in a study of Ad26.COV2.S vaccination and SARS-CoV-2 variants. As for treatment: around 19 received Ad26.COV2.S at low or high dose, single or two shots; about five received placebo; per-sample allocation not given. Following the first vaccine or placebo injection, samples were taken on day 63. Using immunoSEQ multiplex PCR, the repertoire was profiled, and TCRdb retains in-frame clones only, with some absent. The profile covers approximately 420,000 clones, with 88% appearing a single time and around 3.6% taken by the ten largest. The sequences come from peripheral blood, collected in a trial of Ad26.COV2.S vaccine versus placebo. The receptors stem from a person between 18 and 65 years old who received the Ad26.COV2.S COVID-19 vaccine or a placebo.

The CDR3 bases are TGTGCCAGCAGCTTGGCGGGGATGAACACCGGGGAGCTGTTTTTT. Protein sequence: CASSLAGMNTGELFF. The chain joins TRBV5-5 to TRBJ2-2; D may be TRBD2 (5 bases). Germline lookup yields CDR1 SGHKS and CDR2 YYEKEE (reference sequence). The V gene lost 0 bases and the J gene lost 1 base, with 7 bases spanning the gap. CDR3 length: 15 residues.

V is TRBV6-5 and J is TRBJ1-2; D might be TRBD1 (6 bases). The CDR3 extends over 10 amino acids. Trimming cost V 6 bases and J 13 bases, with 12 bases left between them. CDR1 is MNHEY, CDR2 SVGAGI, per germline. CDR3: CASRGGSGTF. The CDR3, as DNA: TGTGCCAGCAGGGGGGGCTCCGGCACCTTC.

The chain uses TRBV6-4 and TRBJ2-5; TRBD2 matches at 13 bases. This CDR3 region has 17 residues. Germline assignment: CDR1 MRHNA and CDR2 SNTAGT. The junction had 7 bases not matched to a gene; V was cut back by 6 bases and J by 0 bases. The CDR3: CASSPGTSGKNQETQYF. The CDR3 DNA sequence: TGTGCCAGCAGCCCCGGGACTAGCGGGAAGAACCAAGAGACCCAGTACTTC.

This chain uses TRBV2 with TRBJ2-7, with 7 bases that match TRBD2. The junction had 8 bases not matched to a gene; V was cut back by 7 bases and J by 2 bases. The CDR3 covers 14 residues. CDR1 is SNHLY and CDR2 is FYNNEI in the germline V gene. The CDR3 here is CASNGLGGAYEQYF. CDR3 in DNA: TGTGCCAGCAACGGCTTGGGGGGGGCCTACGAGCAGTACTTC.

This sequence joins TRBV5-1 and TRBJ2-3; 12 bases fit TRBD1. The CDR3 spans 16 residues. Germline values: CDR1 SGHRS, CDR2 YFSETQ. V shed 0 bases, J shed 4 bases, and the junction held 3 bases outside the gene matches. CDR3 residues: CASSLGDRGLPDTQYF. Here the CDR3 DNA reads TGCGCCAGCAGCTTGGGGGACAGGGGGCTACCAGATACGCAGTATTTT.

J is TRBJ2-2 and V is TRBV19; D not resolved. CDR1 is LNHDA, CDR2 SQIVND, per germline (reference sequence). Trimming took off 2 bases at V and 4 bases at J, with 11 bases between the two ends. The CDR3 contains 15 residues. CDR3 protein: CASSIRLESTGELFF. The CDR3 nucleotides are TGTGCCAGTAGTATAAGACTCGAATCCACCGGGGAGCTGTTTTTT. The full variable domain, rest sourced from reference TRBV19 and TRBJ2-2, is DGGITQSPKYLFRKEGQNVTLSCEQNLNHDAMYWYRQDPGQGLRLIYYSQIVNDFQKGDIAEGYSVSREKKESFPLTVTSAQKNPTAFYLCASSIRLESTGELFFGEGSRLTVL.

The chain couples TRBV28 to TRBJ1-2, with a tentative D call TRBD1 (6 bases). V lost 6 bases and J lost 10, with 21 bases in between. Germline V gene data show CDR1 as MDHEN and CDR2 as SYDVKM. This CDR3 contains 14 residues. The CDR3 DNA is TGTGCCAGCAGAACCGGGACACTGTTTGATGTCTACACCTTC. It translates to CASRTGTLFDVYTF.

The rearrangement uses TRBV27 and TRBJ2-5, with 9 bases lining up with TRBD2. J gave up 5 bases and V 5 bases, and 9 bases lay outside the gene matches. CDR3 size: 15 residues. Germline V lookup: CDR1 MNHEY, CDR2 SMNVEV (reference sequence). In DNA, the CDR3 is TGTGCCAGCAGTGACCCGCGGGGGGGTGGGGAGACCCAGTACTTC. Protein: CASSDPRGGGETQYF.

The genes are TRBV6-5 and TRBJ2-1; 7 bases are shared with TRBD2. Germline-derived CDR1 and CDR2 are MNHEY and SVGAGI. CDR3 size: 15 residues. The J segment lost 2 bases and the V segment lost 3 bases, leaving 4 bases of the junction unmatched. The CDR3 spells CASSYGGVTYNEQFF. The CDR3 bases are TGTGCCAGCAGTTATGGGGGGGTCACCTACAATGAGCAGTTCTTC.

The chain joins TRBV9 to TRBJ2-5; maybe TRBD2 (5 bases). Germline CDR1 SGDLS, CDR2 YYNGEE. The CDR3 has 14 amino acids. V was cut by 0 bases and J by 9 bases, with 15 bases left in between. The CDR3: CASSVGRSREPQYF. The CDR3 DNA follows: TGTGCCAGCAGCGTAGGTAGATCTAGGGAGCCCCAGTACTTC.

The chain combines TRBV3-1 (or the pseudogene TRBV3-2) with TRBJ2-2; 13 nucleotides agree with TRBD2. Germline CDR1 LGHDT, CDR2 YNNKEL (reference sequence). This CDR3 has 19 amino acids. Unmatched junction bases numbered 13, after V lost 6 bases and J lost 3 bases. CDR3 sequence: CASSRLLGLAGAHTGELFF. In DNA, the CDR3 is TGTGCCAGCAGTCGATTACTTGGACTAGCGGGGGCTCACACCGGGGAGCTGTTTTTT.

This chain links TRBV11-2 with TRBJ2-3; TRBD2 matches 15 bases. The germline gives CDR1 SGHAT, CDR2 FQNNGV. The CDR3 runs to 17 residues. Trimming removed 3 bases from V and 4 bases from J; junction bases left unmatched: 5. The CDR3 bases are TGTGCCAGCAGCTTGATGGGACTAGCGGGGGGCGCAGATACGCAGTATTTT. It encodes CASSLMGLAGGADTQYF.

The rearrangement uses TRBV2 and TRBJ2-3, with 8 bases lining up with TRBD1. The CDR3 sequence is 16 residues long. CDR1 is SNHLY, CDR2 FYNNEI, per germline. Germline trimming cut 5 bases from V and 2 bases from J; bases unmatched to any gene: 9. The CDR3 DNA follows: TGTGCCAGCAGTACCCAGGGGGCGCGGGACACAGATACGCAGTATTTT. Translation: CASSTQGARDTDTQYF.

V is TRBV7-9 and J is TRBJ2-2; no reliable D call. V was cut by 4 bases and J by 3 bases, with 9 bases left in between. Germline CDR1 is SEHNR and CDR2 is FQNEAQ (reference sequence). The CDR3 loop spans 14 amino acids. The DNA for the CDR3 is TGTGCCAGCAGCTCTCAAACCTACACCGGGGAGCTGTTTTTT. Encoded protein: CASSSQTYTGELFF.

The DNA of the CDR3 is TGCGCCAGCAGCCAAGTCCCGGGACAGGGGGCGCAAAGGGAGCAGTTCTTC. Translation: CASSQVPGQGAQREQFF. The rearrangement joins TRBV4-3 to TRBJ2-1, with 12 nucleotides matching TRBD1. CDR1 and CDR2 (germline): LGHNA, YSLEER. The V gene end was trimmed by 1 base and the J gene end by 10 bases; junction bases not matched to a gene: 11. The CDR3 contains 17 residues.

V is TRBV27 and J is TRBJ1-5; D is possibly TRBD1 (5 bases). Looked up from germline, CDR1 is MNHEY and CDR2 is SMNVEV (reference sequence). There are 13 residues in the CDR3. Trimming cost V 5 bases and J 4 bases, with 9 bases left between them. This CDR3 reads CASSPGRNQPQHF. The CDR3 nucleotides read TGTGCCAGCAGTCCGGGGCGGAATCAGCCCCAGCATTTT.

The chain is built from TRBV6-2 or TRBV6-3 and TRBJ1-4, with D perhaps matching TRBD1 (5 bases). The CDR3 spans 15 residues. Trimming pared 4 bases from V and 6 bases from J, leaving 15 bases between. Looked up from germline, CDR1 is MNHEY and CDR2 is SVGEGT. The CDR3 bases are TGTGCCAGCAGTTCCACCGGGAGGGGATATGAAAAACTGTTTTTT. It encodes CASSSTGRGYEKLFF.

This clone was observed a single time. The chain links TRBV11-3 to TRBJ2-7, with TRBD2 matching 14 bases. J lost 6 bases, V lost 5 bases, and 3 bases had no gene match. This CDR3 is built from 14 residues. Germline V lookup: CDR1 SGHNT, CDR2 YENEEA. CDR3 nucleotides: TGTGCCAGCAGCCCTGGGACTAGCGGGGGCGAGCAGTACTTC. Residues: CASSPGTSGGEQYF.

The V and J genes are TRBV7-8 and TRBJ1-3; D is possibly TRBD1 (5 bases). V gave up 3 bases and J gave up 1 base, with 13 bases separating them. The CDR3 length is 16 residues. Germline V CDR1 and CDR2: SGHVS, FQNEAQ. The CDR3 spells CASSFGSGGSGNTIYF. Here the CDR3 DNA reads TGTGCCAGCAGCTTTGGGAGCGGGGGATCTGGAAACACCATATATTTT.

The count of this clone is one. This chain uses TRBV10-3 with TRBJ2-3; 7 nucleotides agree with TRBD1. Unmatched junction bases numbered 5, after V lost 9 bases and J lost 2 bases. From germline, CDR1 is ENHRY and CDR2 SYGVKD. This CDR3 has 13 residues. Here the CDR3 reads CAILGTDTDTQYF. The CDR3 DNA reads TGTGCCATTCTAGGGACAGACACAGATACGCAGTATTTT.

The CDR3 nucleotides are TGTGCCAGCAGCACCCCCTTGGATAGCGGGAGCCAAGAGACCCAGTACTTC. Its protein is CASSTPLDSGSQETQYF. The chain uses TRBV9 and TRBJ2-5, with 9 positions matching TRBD2. CDR1 and CDR2 from the germline V gene are SGDLS and YYNGEE. This CDR3 is built from 17 residues. V dropped 4 bases and J dropped 1; count of bases not matched to a gene: 11.

The rearrangement links TRBV4-1 to TRBJ2-3, with D hard to call. Trimming cost V 4 bases and J 0 bases, with 8 bases left between them. CDR1 and CDR2 from the germline V gene are MGHRA and YSYEKL. The CDR3 is 14 residues long. CDR3 sequence (DNA): TGCGCCAGCAGCCTCCCGTCTAGCACAGATACGCAGTATTTT. Translated: CASSLPSSTDTQYF.

The chain links TRBV2 to TRBJ2-2, with 10 bases identical to TRBD2. Germline V gene lookup returns CDR1 SNHLY and CDR2 FYNNEI. This CDR3 is built from 17 residues. Germline trimming cut 10 bases from V and 7 bases from J; bases unmatched to any gene: 18. The CDR3 sequence is CATISSFSGGKNGELFF. CDR3 bases: TGTGCCACCATCTCCTCTTTTAGCGGGGGGAAGAACGGGGAGCTGTTTTTT.

This clone came up a few times. CDR3 DNA: TGTGCCAGCAACCCGGCGGGGGGCCACACTGAAGCTTTCTTT. Translating it yields CASNPAGGHTEAFF. The chain joins TRBV9 to TRBJ1-1, with a tentative D call TRBD1 (6 bases). The CDR3 sequence is 14 residues long. V gave up 6 bases and J gave up 3 bases, with 15 bases separating them. Germline V gene lookup returns CDR1 SGDLS and CDR2 YYNGEE.

The rearrangement links TRBV7-9 to TRBJ2-7, with 9 bases lining up with TRBD2. Germline CDR1 reads SEHNR; CDR2 reads FQNEAQ (reference sequence). The V segment lost 5 bases and the J segment 6 bases; nucleotides outside the gene matches: 14. The CDR3 has 16 amino acids. This chain's CDR3 is CASSHTGASGVSEQYF. The CDR3, as DNA: TGTGCCAGCAGCCACACGGGGGCTAGCGGGGTTAGCGAGCAGTACTTC.